This T cell receptor beta chain was sequenced for a study of regulatory T cells in long-lasting Graves disease. Study summary: Graves' patients with a new diagnosis had received antithyroid drugs under 3 months.

This clonotype was seen repeatedly, ten times or more. The antigen remains unidentified. Trimming cost V 5 bases and J 1 base, with 13 bases left between them. The germline CDR1 and CDR2 sequences are DFQATT and SNEGSKA (reference sequence). The CDR3 is 14 residues long. Study findings and constraints: Sharing of public clonotypes was greater in persistent patients (roughly 2,600) than in new patients (about 970). TCR diversity was lower in persistent Graves' patients than in newly diagnosed ones.

For TCR beta, libraries came from iRepertoire HTBI primers and Arm-PCR of CDR3 regions. Using its own MiXCR run on the multiplex PCR reads, TCRdb lists one record per CDR3 protein. Among 300,000 to 400,000 distinct CDR3 sequences, roughly 16% were seen once, and the ten largest hold about a fifth. Stated time point: newly diagnosed GD, antithyroid drugs for less than 3 months. PBMCs provided the RNA from which the TCR library was made. From each patient, 8 to 10 milliliters of peripheral blood was drawn and collected into an EDTA anticoagulant tube. The sequence was collected from a female donor with Graves disease. The chain uses TRBV20-1 and TRBJ2-3; D might be TRBD2 (5 bases). This specimen was peripheral blood mononuclear cells (PBMCs), taken at new diagnosis, from a patient treated with antithyroid drugs. Here the CDR3 reads CSASGLGGTDTQYF. CDR3 in DNA: TGCAGTGCTTCCGGGCTGGGAGGCACAGATACGCAGTATTTT.